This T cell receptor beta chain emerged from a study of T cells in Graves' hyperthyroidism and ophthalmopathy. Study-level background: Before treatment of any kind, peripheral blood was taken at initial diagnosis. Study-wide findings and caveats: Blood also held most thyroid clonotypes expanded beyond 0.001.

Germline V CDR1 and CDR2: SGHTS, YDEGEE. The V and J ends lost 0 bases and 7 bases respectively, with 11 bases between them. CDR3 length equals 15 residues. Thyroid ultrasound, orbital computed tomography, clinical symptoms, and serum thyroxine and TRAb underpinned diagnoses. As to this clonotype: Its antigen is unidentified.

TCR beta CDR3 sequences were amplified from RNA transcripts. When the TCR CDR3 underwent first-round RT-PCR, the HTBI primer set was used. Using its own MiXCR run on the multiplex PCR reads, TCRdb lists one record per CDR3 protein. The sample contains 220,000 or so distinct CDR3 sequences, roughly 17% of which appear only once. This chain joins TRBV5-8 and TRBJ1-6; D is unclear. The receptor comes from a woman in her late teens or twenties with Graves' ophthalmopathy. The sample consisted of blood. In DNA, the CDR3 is TGTGCCAGCAGCTTGGGGAAAGGGTGGAATTCACCCCTCCACTTT. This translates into CASSLGKGWNSPLHF.